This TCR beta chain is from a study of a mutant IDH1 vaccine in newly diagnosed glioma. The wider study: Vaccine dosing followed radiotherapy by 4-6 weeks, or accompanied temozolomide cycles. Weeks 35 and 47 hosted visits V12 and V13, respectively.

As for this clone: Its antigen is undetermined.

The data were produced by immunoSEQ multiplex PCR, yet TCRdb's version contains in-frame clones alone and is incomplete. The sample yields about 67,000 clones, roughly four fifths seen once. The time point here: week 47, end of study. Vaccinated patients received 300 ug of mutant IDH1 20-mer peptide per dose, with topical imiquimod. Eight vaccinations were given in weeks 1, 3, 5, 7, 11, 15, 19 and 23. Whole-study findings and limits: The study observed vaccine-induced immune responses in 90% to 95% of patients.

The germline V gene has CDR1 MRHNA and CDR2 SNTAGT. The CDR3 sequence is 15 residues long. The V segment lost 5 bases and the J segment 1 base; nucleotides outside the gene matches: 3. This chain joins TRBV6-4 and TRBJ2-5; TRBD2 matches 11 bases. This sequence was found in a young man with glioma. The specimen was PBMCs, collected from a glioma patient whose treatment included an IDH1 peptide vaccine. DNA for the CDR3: TGTGCCAGCAGTCCACTAGCGGGGGCCCAAGAGACCCAGTACTTC. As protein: CASSPLAGAQETQYF.